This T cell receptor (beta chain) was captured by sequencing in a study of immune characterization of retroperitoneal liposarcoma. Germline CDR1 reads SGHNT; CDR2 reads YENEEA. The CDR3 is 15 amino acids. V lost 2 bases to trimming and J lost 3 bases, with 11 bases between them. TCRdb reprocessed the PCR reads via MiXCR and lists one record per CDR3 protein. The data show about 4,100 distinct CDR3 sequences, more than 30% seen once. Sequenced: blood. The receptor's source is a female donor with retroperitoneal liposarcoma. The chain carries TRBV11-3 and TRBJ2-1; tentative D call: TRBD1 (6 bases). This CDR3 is CASSLKGDLYNEQFF. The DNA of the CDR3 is TGTGCCAGCAGCTTAAAGGGGGACCTCTACAATGAGCAGTTCTTC.